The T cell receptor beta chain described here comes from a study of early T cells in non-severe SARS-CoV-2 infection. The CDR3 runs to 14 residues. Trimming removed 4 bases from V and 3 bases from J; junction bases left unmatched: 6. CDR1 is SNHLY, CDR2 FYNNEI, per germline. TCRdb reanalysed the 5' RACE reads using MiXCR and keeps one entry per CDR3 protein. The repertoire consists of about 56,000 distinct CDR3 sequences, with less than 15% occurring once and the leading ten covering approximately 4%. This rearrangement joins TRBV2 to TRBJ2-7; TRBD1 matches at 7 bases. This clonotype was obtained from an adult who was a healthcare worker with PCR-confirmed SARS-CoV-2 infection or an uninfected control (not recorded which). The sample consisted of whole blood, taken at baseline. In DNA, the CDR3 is TGTGCCAGCAGTGGGGACAGACTCAGCTACGAGCAGTACTTC. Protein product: CASSGDRLSYEQYF.